What follows describes a single TCR beta chain. Its matching antigen is unknown. Germline V gene sequence: CDR1 MNHEY, CDR2 SMNVEV (reference sequence). V lost 5 bases to trimming and J lost 0 bases, with 32 bases between them. This CDR3 is 23 amino acids long. The sample belongs to a study of blood T cells in healthy people across ages. Study outcomes and limitations: Higher diversity, along with more naive CD4+ cells, distinguished long-lived donors from aged donors. Strong correlation was found linking TCR beta diversity to naive T cell percentage.

A second PCR of about 7 to 12 cycles used a sample-barcoded 5' primer and a J-beta primer mix. TCRdb fed the 5' RACE reads into MiXCR, producing one record per CDR3 protein. In the table there are about 800,000 distinct CDR3 sequences, more than 20% of which are singletons. These data also featured in a second study, about T cells of mothers and their children. That work contributes: Compared with unrelated pairs, related mother-child pairs had slightly higher, non-significant overlap.

Sequencing used blood. The TCR sequence derives from a boy between 10 and 17 years old in good health. This chain connects TRBV27 to TRBJ2-6; tentative D call: TRBD2 (6 bases). DNA for the CDR3: TGTGCCAGCAGTCCCCCGTTTGTCGTGCGGGGTCAGGCTTTATACTCTGGGGCCAACGTCCTGACTTTC. Protein: CASSPPFVVRGQALYSGANVLTF.